The 10 T cell receptor beta chains reported below all come from one sample, sequenced in a study of control samples from healthy donors and cancer patients. Only in-frame clones appear in the TCRdb table, and some are missing; sequencing was by immunoSEQ multiplex PCR. The sample contains 230,000 or so clones, over 90% of which appear only once. Sequenced sample: blood. These receptors all stem from a man aged 45 to 65 in good health.

V is TRBV29-1 and J is TRBJ1-1; D uncertain. Trimming removed 3 bases from V and 7 bases from J, with 12 bases in between. This CDR3 is built from 12 residues. Looked up from germline, CDR1 is SQVTM and CDR2 is ANQGSEA. CDR3 sequence (DNA): TGCAGCGTTGATTCCGTTGTCGGTGAAGCTTTCTTT. This sequence encodes CSVDSVVGEAFF.

The chain recombines TRBV11-2 with TRBJ2-1; D is perhaps TRBD2 (6 bases). Germline loops: CDR1 SGHAT, CDR2 FQNNGV. V was pared by 3 bases and J by 8 bases, with 14 bases between. This CDR3 contains 14 residues. This CDR3 is CASSFGRQRYEQFF. CDR3 bases: TGTGCCAGCAGCTTCGGGAGACAGAGGTATGAGCAGTTCTTC.

This chain joins TRBV28 and TRBJ1-5; 11 nucleotides line up with TRBD1. The junction had 4 bases not matched to a gene; V was cut back by 5 bases and J by 4 bases. In germline, CDR1 is MDHEN, CDR2 SYDVKM. The CDR3 runs 15 residues. The CDR3 spells CASSIGDRGNQPQHF. In DNA form, the CDR3 reads TGTGCCAGCAGTATCGGGGACAGGGGGAATCAGCCCCAGCATTTT.

V gene TRBV5-5 combines with J gene TRBJ1-2, with D possibly TRBD1 on 5 matching bases. The V gene lost 2 bases and the J gene lost 5 bases, with 10 bases spanning the gap. This CDR3 has 13 amino acids. The germline V gene has CDR1 SGHKS and CDR2 YYEKEE (reference sequence). The CDR3 loop is CASSLGHLYGYTF. In nucleotides, the CDR3 is TGTGCCAGCAGCTTAGGACATCTTTATGGCTACACCTTC.

This sequence joins TRBV29-1 and TRBJ2-5; D remains ambiguous. The CDR3 contains 13 residues. V lost 5 bases, J lost 9 bases, and 19 bases lay in between. Germline assignment: CDR1 SQVTM and CDR2 ANQGSEA. The CDR3 coding sequence is TGCAGCGTTTTCCCCCAAACAAAGAGTTCCCAGTACTTC. Translation: CSVFPQTKSSQYF.

This sequence joins TRBV10-1 and TRBJ2-2; D is unclear. Trimming cost V 5 bases and J 2 bases, with 3 bases left between them. This CDR3 contains 12 residues. In germline, CDR1 is WNHNN, CDR2 SYGVQD (reference sequence). The CDR3 DNA follows: TGCGCCAGCAGTACTAACACCGGGGAGCTGTTTTTT. This translates into CASSTNTGELFF.

The chain joins TRBV28 to TRBJ2-2, with D unresolved. Germline V gene sequence: CDR1 MDHEN, CDR2 SYDVKM. The CDR3 length is 13 residues. V lost 6 bases and J 4 bases, leaving 9 bases between the germline ends. This chain's CDR3 is CASRAVGTGELFF. The CDR3 region has the DNA TGTGCCAGCAGGGCCGTTGGCACCGGGGAGCTGTTTTTT.

J is TRBJ2-2 and V is TRBV5-1; TRBD1 agrees at 8 bases. Per germline, CDR1 SGHRS and CDR2 YFSETQ. The V segment lost 4 bases and the J segment 4 bases; nucleotides outside the gene matches: 6. CDR3 length equals 15 residues. CDR3 region: CASSVGQGGTGELFF. CDR3 DNA sequence: TGCGCCAGCAGCGTAGGACAGGGTGGCACCGGGGAGCTGTTTTTT.

The rearrangement uses TRBV9 and TRBJ1-6; a weak D match, TRBD1 (5 bases). Germline CDR1 reads SGDLS; CDR2 reads YYNGEE. The CDR3 is 15 residues long. Trimming cost V 0 bases and J 8 bases, with 12 bases left between them. CDR3 nucleotide sequence: TGTGCCAGCAGCGTAGTACAGGTTGGGGATTCACCCCTCCACTTT. It encodes CASSVVQVGDSPLHF.

This clone was found once. This chain connects TRBV28 to TRBJ1-2, with D tentatively TRBD1 (5 bases). The germline V and J ends were trimmed by 2 bases and 0 bases, with 10 bases remaining between them. Germline CDR1 MDHEN, CDR2 SYDVKM. This CDR3 is 15 amino acids long. The CDR3 region has the DNA TGTGCCAGCAGTTTAGGGACGCCTGCTAACTATGGCTACACCTTC. This encodes CASSLGTPANYGYTF.